This T cell receptor beta chain emerged from a study of CD8 T cells in ankylosing spondylitis. General observations from the study: Disease-associated clones were CD8+ and fairly uncommon in peripheral blood. Roughly eight highly homologous variants made up a TCR beta motif, and this motif appeared characteristic of ankylosing spondylitis blood.

A note on this clonotype: What it binds is unknown.

Germline CDR1 is SQVTM and CDR2 is ANQGSEA. This CDR3 spans 14 amino acids. J was trimmed by 4 bases and V by 5 bases; bases with no gene match: 8. TCR beta libraries were made by quantitative 5'-RACE with molecular barcodes. Using its own MiXCR run on the 5' RACE reads, TCRdb lists one record per CDR3 protein. Here the sample spans some 250,000 distinct CDR3 sequences, about 10% being singletons. The V call is TRBV29-1, the J call TRBJ1-5; TRBD1 agrees at 7 bases. Material for sequencing was blood, either unsorted or a sorted T cell fraction (not recorded which). The clonotype comes from a male donor with ankylosing spondylitis or in good health (not recorded which). The CDR3 sequence is CSVTWDRVNQPQHF. In DNA form, the CDR3 reads TGCAGCGTTACGTGGGACAGAGTAAATCAGCCCCAGCATTTT.